This T cell receptor (beta chain) is drawn from a study of early T cells in non-severe SARS-CoV-2 infection. Study details: Unsorted whole-blood RNA was sequenced in bulk, leaving chains unpaired.

Individual cDNA molecules received unique molecular identifiers during library preparation. TCRdb used MiXCR to reprocess the 5' RACE reads, holding one entry per CDR3 protein. The sample records approximately 28,000 distinct CDR3 sequences, approximately 4.1% being singletons. The CDR3 runs 19 residues. Germline-derived CDR1 and CDR2 are SGHDT and YYEEEE. The ends lost 2 bases at V and 0 bases at J; junction bases unmatched: 15. A note on this clonotype: No antigen is known for it.

Study observations and caveats: Matching against VDJdb likely underestimated virus-specific expansions, favoring anti-spike CD8.

Sequencing was performed on whole blood. This sequence was found in an adult who was a healthcare worker with PCR-confirmed SARS-CoV-2 infection or an uninfected control (not recorded which). The chain recombines TRBV5-6 with TRBJ2-3, with 7 nucleotides matching TRBD2. CDR3 region: CASSLEWTTGLDSTDTQYF. The CDR3 DNA follows: TGTGCCAGCAGCTTAGAATGGACCACCGGACTAGACAGCACAGATACGCAGTATTTT. Using reference TRBV5-6 and TRBJ2-3 for the parts outside the CDR3, the full variable domain is DAGVTQSPTHLIKTRGQQVTLRCSPKSGHDTVSWYQQALGQGPQFIFQYYEEEERQRGNFPDRFSGHQFPNYSSELNVNALLLGDSALYLCASSLEWTTGLDSTDTQYFGPGTRLTVL.